Detailed here is one TCR beta chain. These data originate in a study of long-term antiretroviral therapy in people with HIV. CDR3 length: 16 residues. The V gene's germline CDR1 is SGHNT and CDR2 YYREEE (reference sequence). The V and J ends lost 5 bases and 4 bases, in that order; junction bases with no gene match: 14. Version v3.0 of the immunoSEQ assay ran at survey level. TCRdb's table, derived via immunoSEQ multiplex PCR, lists solely in-frame clones and lacks some. The data show 48,000 or so clones, about 81% seen once. The sample in question was unsorted PBMCs, obtained 0.8 years after starting antiretroviral therapy. The rearrangement links TRBV5-4 to TRBJ2-7; 8 bases are shared with TRBD1. This clonotype was obtained from a young woman with HIV. The CDR3 region has the DNA TGTGCCAGCAGTTTCGACGGGGCAGGGGGCCATTACGAGCAGTACTTC. Translated: CASSFDGAGGHYEQYF. Supplemented by reference TRBV5-4 and TRBJ2-7, the full variable domain reads ETGVTQSPTHLIKTRGQQVTLRCSSQSGHNTVSWYQQALGQGPQFIFQYYREEENGRGNFPPRFSGLQFPNYSSELNVNALELDDSALYLCASSFDGAGGHYEQYFGPGTRLTVT.